The sequence of this T cell receptor (beta chain) was determined in a study of cytomegalovirus exposure and HLA in healthy donors. General study findings and limits: The study assumed roughly uniform donor sequencing depth for presence/absence analyses. It was shown in a later analysis that HLA-associated TCR beta chains were more clonally expanded than other, equally common chains.

About this clone itself: Its antigen is undetermined.

Vbeta (60) and Jbeta (13) primers were used in the PCR. Repertoires were generated with immunoSEQ multiplex PCR, while TCRdb's copy carries only in-frame clones and drops some. The sample shows fewer than 250,000 clones, 65% to 80% of them seen only once. The sequencing input was PBMCs. This TCR was recovered from a man aged 40-49 years in good health and CMV-seronegative.

The CDR3 region is CASSPTGSSYEQYF. The CDR3, as DNA: TGCGCCAGCAGCCCTACTGGGAGCTCCTACGAGCAGTACTTC. V usage is TRBV5-1 and J usage is TRBJ2-7; maybe TRBD2 (5 bases). Germline V gene lookup returns CDR1 SGHRS and CDR2 YFSETQ. Trimming took 4 bases from V and 0 from J, leaving 11 bases between them. The CDR3 has 14 amino acids.